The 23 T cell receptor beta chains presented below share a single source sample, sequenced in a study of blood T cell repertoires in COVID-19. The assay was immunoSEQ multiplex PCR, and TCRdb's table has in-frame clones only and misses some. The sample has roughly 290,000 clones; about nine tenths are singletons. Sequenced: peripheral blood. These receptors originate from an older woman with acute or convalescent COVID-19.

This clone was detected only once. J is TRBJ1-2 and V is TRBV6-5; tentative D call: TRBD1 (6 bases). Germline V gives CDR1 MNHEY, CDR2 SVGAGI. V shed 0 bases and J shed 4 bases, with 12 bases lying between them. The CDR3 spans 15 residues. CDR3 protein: CASSYSADSTYGYTF. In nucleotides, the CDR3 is TGTGCCAGCAGTTACTCGGCGGACAGTACCTATGGCTACACCTTC.

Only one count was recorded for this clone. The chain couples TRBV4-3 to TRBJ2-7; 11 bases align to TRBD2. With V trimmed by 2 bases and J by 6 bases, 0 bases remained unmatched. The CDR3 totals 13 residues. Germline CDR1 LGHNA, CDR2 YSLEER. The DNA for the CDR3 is TGCGCCAGCAGCCAACTAGCGGGAGGCGAGCAGTACTTC. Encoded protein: CASSQLAGGEQYF.

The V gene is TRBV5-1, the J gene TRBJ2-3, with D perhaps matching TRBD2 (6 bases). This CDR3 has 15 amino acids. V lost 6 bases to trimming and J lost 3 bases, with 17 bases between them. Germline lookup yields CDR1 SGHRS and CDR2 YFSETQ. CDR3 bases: TGCGCCAGCAAGGTGAATAGCGGAGTTACAGATACGCAGTATTTT. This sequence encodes CASKVNSGVTDTQYF.

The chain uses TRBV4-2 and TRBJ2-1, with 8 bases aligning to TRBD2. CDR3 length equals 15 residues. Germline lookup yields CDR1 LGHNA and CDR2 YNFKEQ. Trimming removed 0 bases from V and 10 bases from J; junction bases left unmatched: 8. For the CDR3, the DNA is TGTGCCAGCAGCCAAGATTTAAACGGGGGGGTGGAGCAGTTCTTC. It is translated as CASSQDLNGGVEQFF.

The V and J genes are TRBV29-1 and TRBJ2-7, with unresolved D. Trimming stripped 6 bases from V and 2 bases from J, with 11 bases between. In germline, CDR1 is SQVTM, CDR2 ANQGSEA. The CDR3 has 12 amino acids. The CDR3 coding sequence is TGCAGCGTGGTCTACTATACCTACGAGCAGTACTTC. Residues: CSVVYYTYEQYF.

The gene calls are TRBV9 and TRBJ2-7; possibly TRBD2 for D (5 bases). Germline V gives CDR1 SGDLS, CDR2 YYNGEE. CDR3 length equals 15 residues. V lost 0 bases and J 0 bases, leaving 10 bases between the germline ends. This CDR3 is CASSVGRGLSYEQYF. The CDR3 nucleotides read TGTGCCAGCAGCGTAGGGAGAGGGCTCTCCTACGAGCAGTACTTC.

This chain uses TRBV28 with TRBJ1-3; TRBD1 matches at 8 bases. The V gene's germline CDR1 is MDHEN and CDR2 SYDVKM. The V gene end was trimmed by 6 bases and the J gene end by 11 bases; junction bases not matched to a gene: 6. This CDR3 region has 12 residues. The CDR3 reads CASRGDRRAIYF. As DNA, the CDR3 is TGTGCCAGCAGGGGGGACAGGAGGGCCATATATTTT.

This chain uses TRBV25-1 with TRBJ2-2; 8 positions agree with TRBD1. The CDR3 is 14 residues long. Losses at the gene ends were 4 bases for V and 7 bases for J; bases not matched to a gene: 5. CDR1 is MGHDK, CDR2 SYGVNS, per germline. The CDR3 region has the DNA TGTGCCAGCAGTGCAGGGGGCGTGAGCGGGGAGCTGTTTTTT. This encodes CASSAGGVSGELFF. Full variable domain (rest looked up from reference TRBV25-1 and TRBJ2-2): EADIYQTPRYLVIGTGKKITLECSQTMGHDKMYWYQQDPGMELHLIHYSYGVNSTEKGDLSSESTVSRIRTEHFPLTLESARPSHTSQYLCASSAGGVSGELFFGEGSRLTVL.

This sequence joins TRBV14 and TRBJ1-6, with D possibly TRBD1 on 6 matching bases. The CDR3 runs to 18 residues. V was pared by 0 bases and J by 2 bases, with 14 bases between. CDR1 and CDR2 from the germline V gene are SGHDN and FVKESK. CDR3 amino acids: CASSQEAGGRTYNSPLHF. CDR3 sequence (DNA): TGTGCCAGCAGCCAAGAAGCGGGGGGGCGCACCTATAATTCACCCCTCCACTTT.

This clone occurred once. The CDR3 sequence is CAWSPIRMTGRVLNEQFF. As DNA, the CDR3 is TGTGCCTGGAGTCCGATCCGTATGACTGGCCGAGTTTTGAATGAGCAGTTCTTC. The chain combines TRBV30 with TRBJ2-1; D is unresolved. The CDR3 spans 18 residues. Germline lookup yields CDR1 GTSNPN and CDR2 SVGIG (reference sequence). The ends were cut back, 2 bases at V and 7 bases at J, with 27 bases in the middle.

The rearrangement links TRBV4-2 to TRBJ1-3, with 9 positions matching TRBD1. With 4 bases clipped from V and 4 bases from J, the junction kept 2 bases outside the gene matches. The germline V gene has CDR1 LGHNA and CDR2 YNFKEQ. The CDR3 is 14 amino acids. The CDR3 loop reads CASSLGTGGNTIYF. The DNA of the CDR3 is TGTGCCAGCAGCCTAGGGACAGGGGGAAACACCATATATTTT.

This CDR3 reads CASSFDGLAGRNEQFF. CDR3 nucleotide sequence: TGTGCCAGCAGCTTCGACGGACTAGCGGGAAGGAATGAGCAGTTCTTC. The V gene is TRBV11-3, the J gene TRBJ2-1; 12 bases fit TRBD2. Germline CDR1 and CDR2: SGHNT and YENEEA. The J segment lost 7 bases and the V segment lost 3 bases, leaving 7 bases of the junction unmatched. This CDR3 region has 16 residues.

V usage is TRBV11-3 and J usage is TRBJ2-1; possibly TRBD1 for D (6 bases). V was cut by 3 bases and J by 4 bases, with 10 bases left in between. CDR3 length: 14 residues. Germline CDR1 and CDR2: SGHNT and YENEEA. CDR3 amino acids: CASSLRGSYNEQFF. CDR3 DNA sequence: TGTGCCAGCAGCTTGAGGGGGTCATACAATGAGCAGTTCTTC.

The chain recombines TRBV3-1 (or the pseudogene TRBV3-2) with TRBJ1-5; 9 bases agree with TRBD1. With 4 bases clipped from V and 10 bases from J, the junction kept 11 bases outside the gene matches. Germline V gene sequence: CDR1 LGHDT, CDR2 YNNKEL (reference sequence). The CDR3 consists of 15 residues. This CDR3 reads CASSPRATGGSPQHF. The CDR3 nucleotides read TGTGCCAGCAGCCCGCGGGCGACAGGGGGTTCACCCCAGCATTTT.

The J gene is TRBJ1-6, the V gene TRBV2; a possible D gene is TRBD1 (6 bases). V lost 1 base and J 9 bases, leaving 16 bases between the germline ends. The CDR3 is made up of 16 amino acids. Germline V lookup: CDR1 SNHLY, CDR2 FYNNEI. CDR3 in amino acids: CASSEDRRPGVSPLHF. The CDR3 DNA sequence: TGTGCCAGCAGTGAAGACCGGCGACCAGGGGTTTCACCCCTCCACTTT. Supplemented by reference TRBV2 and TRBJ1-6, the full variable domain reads EPEVTQTPSHQVTQMGQEVILRCVPISNHLYFYWYRQILGQKVEFLVSFYNNEISEKSEIFDDQFSVERPDGSNFTLKIRSTKLEDSAMYFCASSEDRRPGVSPLHFGNGTRLTVT.

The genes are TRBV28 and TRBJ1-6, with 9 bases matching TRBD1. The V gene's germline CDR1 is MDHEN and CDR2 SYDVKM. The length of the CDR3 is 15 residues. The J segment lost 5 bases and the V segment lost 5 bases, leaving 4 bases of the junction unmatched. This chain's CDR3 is CASSAGQGNNSPLHF. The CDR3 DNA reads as TGTGCCAGCAGTGCCGGACAGGGGAATAATTCACCCCTCCACTTT.

The CDR3 spells CASSSPTGDYTGANVLTF. The CDR3 region has the DNA TGTGCCAGCAGCTCCCCGACCGGGGATTATACTGGGGCCAACGTCCTGACTTTC. The chain links TRBV7-3 to TRBJ2-6; D is possibly TRBD2 (5 bases). The ends were cut back, 4 bases at V and 2 bases at J, with 18 bases in the middle. The V gene's germline CDR1 is SGHTA and CDR2 FQGTGA. The length of the CDR3 is 18 residues.

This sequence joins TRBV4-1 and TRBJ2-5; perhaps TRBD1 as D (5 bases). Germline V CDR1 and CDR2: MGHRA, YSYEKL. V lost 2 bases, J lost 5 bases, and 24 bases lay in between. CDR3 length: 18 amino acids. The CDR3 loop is CASSQRPARIQGSETQYF. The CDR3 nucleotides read TGCGCCAGCAGCCAACGCCCCGCCCGTATCCAGGGTTCGGAGACCCAGTACTTC.

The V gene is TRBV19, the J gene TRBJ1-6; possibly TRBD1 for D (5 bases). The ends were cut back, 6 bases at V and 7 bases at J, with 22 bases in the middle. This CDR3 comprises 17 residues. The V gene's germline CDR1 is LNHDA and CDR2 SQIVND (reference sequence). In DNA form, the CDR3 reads TGTGCCAGTAGCAACGCCACCCGGAGGGGTCGAAATTCACCCCTCCACTTT. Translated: CASSNATRRGRNSPLHF.

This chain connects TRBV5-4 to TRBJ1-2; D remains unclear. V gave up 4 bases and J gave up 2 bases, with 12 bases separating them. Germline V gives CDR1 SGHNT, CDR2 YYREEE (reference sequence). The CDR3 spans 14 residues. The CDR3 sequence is CASSPWSGNYGYTF. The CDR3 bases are TGTGCCAGCAGCCCTTGGTCCGGGAACTATGGCTACACCTTC.

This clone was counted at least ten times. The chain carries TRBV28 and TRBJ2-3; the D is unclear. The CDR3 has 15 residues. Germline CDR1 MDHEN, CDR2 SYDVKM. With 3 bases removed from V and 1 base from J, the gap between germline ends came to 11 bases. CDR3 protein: CASSFRGGRTDTQYF. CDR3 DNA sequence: TGTGCCAGCAGTTTCCGTGGCGGCCGCACAGATACGCAGTATTTT.

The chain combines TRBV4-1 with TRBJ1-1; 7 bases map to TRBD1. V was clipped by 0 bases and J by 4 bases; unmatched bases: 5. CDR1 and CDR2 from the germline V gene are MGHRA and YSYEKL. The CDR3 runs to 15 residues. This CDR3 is CASSQDPGGTTEAFF. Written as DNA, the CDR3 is TGCGCCAGCAGCCAAGATCCAGGGGGGACCACTGAAGCTTTCTTT.

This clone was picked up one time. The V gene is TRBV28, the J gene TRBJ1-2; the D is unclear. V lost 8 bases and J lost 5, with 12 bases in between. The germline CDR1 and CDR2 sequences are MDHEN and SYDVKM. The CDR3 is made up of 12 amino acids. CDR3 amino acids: CASGKEGYGYTF. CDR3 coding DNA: TGTGCCAGCGGGAAGGAGGGTTATGGCTACACCTTC.